The present T cell receptor beta chain was sequenced within a study of blood T cells in healthy people across ages (dated by TCRdb to the mid-2010s). Notes on the research overall: In model experiments, template switching captured about one uniquely barcoded TCR beta cDNA molecule for every two T cells. The study analyzed two additional independent replicas of 1 million unique cDNA reads from the same blood draw for two donors, one aged 18 to 30 and one aged 80 or older. To avoid experimental bias, donors of different ages were randomly spread across the sequencing lanes. To track age-related changes in TCR beta repertoire diversity, the study relied on deep sequencing normalized with unique cDNA molecular identifiers. Donors were grouped into four age groups: young (average approximately 15 years), middle-aged (39), aged (about 59) and long-lived (approximately 82).

The library was produced with 5' RACE. Sequencer: Illumina HiSeq 2500. A second PCR of about 7 to 12 cycles was run with a J-beta primer mix and a sample-barcoded 5' primer. A template-switch 5' adaptor carrying 12 random nucleotides introduced a unique molecular identifier onto each TCR beta cDNA molecule. Each sample yielded at least 2.5 million CDR3-containing paired-end reads. First-strand cDNA was synthesized from all RNA with the Mint cDNA synthesis kit, primed by a TRBC-specific oligonucleotide. Following uracil-DNA glycosylase treatment, all cDNA underwent a first 18-cycle PCR with the universal primers M1SS and BC2_uni_R. As for how the authors treated the data: Each sample was normalized by randomly selecting 1 million high-quality reads, each carrying a distinct molecular identifier. Instead of being binned into consensus sequences, reads with shared molecular identifiers were discarded. MiTCR, with a Q25 quality threshold and the strictest error-elimination algorithm, was used for CDR3 identification, clonotype clustering and error correction. A nonparametric unseen species model with Euler transformation was used to estimate a lower bound on total TCR beta diversity. TCRdb handled the public reads itself, with Q25 trimming in fastp and clone calling in MiXCR, and kept productive beta chains. Rows merge per CDR3 protein into single entries with the most common DNA and genes. The V and J calls shown here were made by TCRdb, not taken from the authors' results. This sample holds more than 500,000 distinct CDR3 sequences; roughly 28% were observed only once. The biggest ten clones account for approximately 18% of the sample.

The donors were a few dozen Caucasian individuals from Russia, aged roughly 6 to 100 years, who were systemically healthy. Roughly 10 milliliters of peripheral blood were drawn from each donor into EDTA-treated Vacutainer tubes. Ficoll-Paque density-gradient centrifugation was used to isolate PBMCs, with at least 6 million obtained per sample. Trizol reagent was used to extract total RNA from the PBMCs, yielding at least 6 micrograms per sample. For every donor, an aliquot of PBMCs went through flow cytometry to measure the percentages of naive CD45RAhigh/CD27high T cells. Counted from cysteine to phenylalanine, this CDR3 has 17 amino acids. This entry keeps only the CDR3 DNA: 51 bases, framed from base 1. Compared with germline, V lacks 3 bases and J lacks 0 bases; bases without a gene match: 7. CDR1 and CDR2, per the germline V gene, are SGHRS and YFSETQ. Overall results and qualifications from the work: Compared with the aged group, the long-lived group had more naive CD4+ T cells, fewer expanded clones and increased TCR diversity, a pattern suggesting age selection. Since profiling was done on bulk unsorted PBMCs, naive and antigen-experienced compartments could not be conclusively compared. Estimates of total diversity based on one million sequenced T cells were considered lower bounds and underestimates. As age increased, observed TCR beta diversity per million T cells dropped in a roughly linear way, and a significant reduction was already evident by age around 41. Because the CMV infection status of the donors was unknown, age-related changes in expanded clonotypes may potentially have been confounded. A strong correlation was found between observed TCR beta diversity and the percentage of naive T cells measured by flow cytometry.

In the case of this clonotype: Its antigen target is currently unknown. Base qualities are not provided; no much larger clone lies one nucleotide away.

This chain is built from TRBV5-1 and TRBJ2-7, with 12 bases in between that match TRBD2. Sequencing was performed on blood. The receptor comes from a woman aged 65 to 85 in good health. The bases are TGCGCCAGCAGCTCTACTAGCGGGGGGTTCATCTCCTACGAGCAGTACTTC. Its translation is CASSSTSGGFISYEQYF. The CDR3 plus the reference TRBV5-1 and TRBJ2-7 genes for the other parts give the full variable domain: KAGVTQTPRYLIKTRGQQVTLSCSPISGHRSVSWYQQTPGQGLQFLFEYFSETQRNKGNFPGRFSGRQFSNSRSEMNVSTLELGDSALYLCASSSTSGGFISYEQYFGPGTRLTVT.